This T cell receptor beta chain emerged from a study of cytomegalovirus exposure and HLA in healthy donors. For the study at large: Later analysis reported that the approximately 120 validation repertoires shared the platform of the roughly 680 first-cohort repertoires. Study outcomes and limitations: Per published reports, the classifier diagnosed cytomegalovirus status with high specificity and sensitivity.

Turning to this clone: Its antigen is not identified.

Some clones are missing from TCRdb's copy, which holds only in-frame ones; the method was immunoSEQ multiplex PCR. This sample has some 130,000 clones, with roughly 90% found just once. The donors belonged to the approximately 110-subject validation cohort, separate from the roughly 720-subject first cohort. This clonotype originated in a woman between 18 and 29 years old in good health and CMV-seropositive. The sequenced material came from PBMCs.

CDR3 in amino acids: CASSPPSAPYNEQFF. CDR3 in DNA: TGTGCCAGCTCACCACCCAGCGCGCCCTACAATGAGCAGTTCTTC. This chain joins TRBV18 and TRBJ2-1; D is uncertain. The germline V gene has CDR1 KGHSH and CDR2 LQKENI. V lost 0 bases and J 2 bases, leaving 8 bases between the germline ends. The CDR3 has 15 amino acids.